This is a list of T cell receptor beta chains from one sample in a study of human T cells and chemical hapten exposure. TCRdb reprocessed the RACE reads with MiXCR, giving one entry per CDR3 protein. The sample records 50,000 or so distinct CDR3 sequences, about 9% being singletons. Sequences were derived from whole blood, sampled in connection with sensitization to the hapten diphenylcyclopropenone (DPC). Every receptor here comes from a woman in her forties or fifties with alopecia areata. Some clones in this sample may be carry-over from other donors' samples. Both conserved end residues are part of each CDR3. The D gene is left open where the match is weak. Rows may omit the clone size; those that give it use once, few, many or a size class.

V	D	size	J	length	DNA	CDR3
TRBV29-1	.	.	TRBJ1-1	11	TGCAGCGTTAACAGGAACACTGAAGCTTTCTTT	CSVNRNTEAFF
TRBV20-1	TRBD2	many	TRBJ2-3	14	TGCAGTGCTAGAGGGAGCGGGAGAACAGATACGCAGTATTTT	CSARGSGRTDTQYF
TRBV11-2	.	few	TRBJ1-6	13	TGTGCCAGCAGCTTCATCAGCCCCTCACCCCTCCACTTT	CASSFISPSPLHF
TRBV12-5	TRBD2	many	TRBJ2-7	15	TGTGCTAGTGGTTTGGCACAAGCGGGAGCCAACGAGCAGTACTTC	CASGLAQAGANEQYF
TRBV5-4	.	few	TRBJ2-2	13	TGTGCCAGCAGCTATGAGTACACCGGGGAGCTGTTTTTT	CASSYEYTGELFF
TRBV4-3	TRBD2	many	TRBJ2-1	16	TGCGCCAGCAGCCAAAGTACTAGCGGAGGGAACAATGAGCAGTTCTTC	CASSQSTSGGNNEQFF
TRBV7-2	.	.	TRBJ1-2	14	TGTGCCAGCAGCTTAGCCCGGACTTACTATGGCTACACCTTC	CASSLARTYYGYTF
TRBV20-1	TRBD2	many	TRBJ2-7	14	TGCAGTGCTATGAGCGGGAGTAGTACCCACGAGCAGTACTTC	CSAMSGSSTHEQYF
TRBV4-1	TRBD1	.	TRBJ1-3	19	TGCGCCAGCAGCCGTAATCAATTTGCCGGGACAGGGATTGGAAACACCATATATTTT	CASSRNQFAGTGIGNTIYF
TRBV11-2	TRBD1	many	TRBJ1-3	16	TGTGCCAGCAGCCCCGTCAAAGGGGGCCATGGAAACACCATATATTTT	CASSPVKGGHGNTIYF
TRBV6-1	.	many	TRBJ2-7	14	TGTGCCAGCACCCGGGACGGACGTTCCTACGAGCAGTACTTC	CASTRDGRSYEQYF
TRBV7-9	.	many	TRBJ1-2	13	TGTGCCAGCAGAGCCCCCTTCAGCTATGGCTACACCTTC	CASRAPFSYGYTF
TRBV5-6	.	many	TRBJ2-5	11	TGTGCCAGCAGCTTTTCCGAGACCCAGTACTTC	CASSFSETQYF
TRBV30	.	many	TRBJ1-2	14	TGTGCCTGGACCAAAGCCCCGGACAGCGGCGGCTACACCTTC	CAWTKAPDSGGYTF
TRBV12-2	.	many	TRBJ2-3	18	TGTGCAAGTCGCTTAGCGGAGGGGACTAGCGGGAGGAAAGATACGCAGTATTTT	CASRLAEGTSGRKDTQYF
TRBV29-1	TRBD1	.	TRBJ1-1	13	TGCAGCGTTTTGACAGGGGGGAACACTGAAGCTTTCTTT	CSVLTGGNTEAFF
TRBV20-1	TRBD2	many	TRBJ2-3	15	TGCAGTGCTAGGGGGACTAGCGCCAGCACAGATACGCAGTATTTT	CSARGTSASTDTQYF
TRBV29-1	TRBD1	many	TRBJ2-5	13	TGCAGCGTGACAGGGGGAGGGCAAGAGACCCAGTACTTC	CSVTGGGQETQYF
TRBV18	TRBD1	many	TRBJ1-5	15	TGTGCCAGCTCACCGGGACAGACTTCCAATCAGCCCCAGCATTTT	CASSPGQTSNQPQHF
TRBV11-2	.	many	TRBJ2-1	14	TGTGCCAGCAGCTTGGACGTACAGGGCAGAGAGCAGTTCTTC	CASSLDVQGREQFF
TRBV5-1	.	.	TRBJ1-1	14	TGCGCCAGCAGCTTGTTAGTCGGGAACACTGAAGCTTTCTTT	CASSLLVGNTEAFF
TRBV18	.	many	TRBJ1-5	15	TGTGCCAGCTCGCATGACCCCCCGCCCAATCAGCCCCAGCATTTT	CASSHDPPPNQPQHF
TRBV2	.	many	TRBJ1-6	15	TGTGCCAGCAGTGATCAGGTGACGACGACTTCACCCCTCCACTTT	CASSDQVTTTSPLHF
TRBV25-1	TRBD1	many	TRBJ2-1	15	TGTGCCAGCAGTGAATCGGGGGGCAGGGGACAGGGGCAGTTCTTC	CASSESGGRGQGQFF
TRBV7-9	TRBD1	many	TRBJ1-3	18	TGTGCCAGCAGAGGTCCGGGACAGGGGGCGACTTCTGGAAACACCATATATTTT	CASRGPGQGATSGNTIYF
TRBV4-1	TRBD1	many	TRBJ1-2	15	TGCGCCAGCAGCCAAGGACAGGGGATTGCCTATGGCTACACCTTC	CASSQGQGIAYGYTF
TRBV21-1	.	many	TRBJ2-7	16	TGTGCCAGCAGCAAACTTTTGGGGAAAAAGTCCTACGAGCAGTACTTC	CASSKLLGKKSYEQYF
TRBV7-6	.	.	TRBJ2-1	14	TGTGCCAGCAGCTCGAACCTAAGGGACGGTGAGCAGTTCTTC	CASSSNLRDGEQFF
TRBV5-5	.	.	TRBJ1-5	13	TGTGCCAGCAGCTTGGAAGGTCCGGAAGCCCAGCATTTT	CASSLEGPEAQHF